A single sample gave rise to the 14 T cell receptor beta chains below, sequenced in a study of shared T cell receptors in the human thymus (dated by TCRdb to about 2021). Receptors were amplified or captured by the immunoSEQ multiplex PCR assay. TCRdb limited this immuneACCESS table to in-frame rearrangements with V and J called. A share of clones is missing; checked studies link under half to unresolved V genes, and the rest is unexplained. Present in this sample are about 660,000 clones, about 87% of which were seen just once. Of the sample, roughly 0.0094% falls within the top ten clones. These sequences were also reported in another study, on human thymus T cells.

The sample consisted of thymocytes. The receptors here all came from a boy in the first two years of life with a congenital heart defect. Donor details come from another sample of the same person, matched by shared clones.

This sequence joins TRBV6-1 and TRBJ1-2, with TRBD1 matching 8 bases. After removal of 3 bases from V and 6 bases from J, the junction contained 9 bases not matched to a gene. Germline V lookup: CDR1 MNHNS, CDR2 SASEGT. The CDR3 spans 15 residues. The CDR3 nucleotides are TGTGCCAGCAGTGATGCGTCAGGGGGCAGGGATGGCTACACCTTC. It translates to CASSDASGGRDGYTF.

The chain has TRBV4-3 and TRBJ1-5; D perhaps matches TRBD1 (5 bases). Deletions cut 3 bases from V and 1 base from J, with 19 bases between. The CDR3 length is 18 residues. Germline V lookup: CDR1 LGHNA, CDR2 YSLEER. In nucleotides, the CDR3 is TGCGCCAGCAGCCAGAAAGCCTCATTGGGGGGGAGCAATCAGCCCCAGCATTTT. The encoded protein is CASSQKASLGGSNQPQHF.

The CDR3 sequence: CASSPPKRGGLNCTDTQYF. CDR3 in DNA: TGTGCCAGCAGCCCCCCTAAGCGGGGGGGCCTTAATTGCACAGATACGCAGTATTTT. The rearrangement joins TRBV28 to TRBJ2-3; 10 bases match TRBD2. The CDR3 consists of 19 residues. V dropped 6 bases and J dropped 1; count of bases not matched to a gene: 16. Germline V gene sequence: CDR1 MDHEN, CDR2 SYDVKM.

The rearrangement joins TRBV6-6 to TRBJ1-4; D is ambiguous. V was shortened by 7 bases and J by 8 bases, with 14 bases between the two germline ends. CDR1 is MNHNY, CDR2 SVGAGI, per germline (reference sequence). CDR3 length equals 13 residues. CDR3 loop: CASIFRPGEKLFF. CDR3 nucleotides: TGTGCCAGCATCTTCCGCCCGGGGGAAAAACTGTTTTTT.

In the case of this clone: Other DNA variants within this sample encode the same CDR3. This chain uses TRBV27 with TRBJ2-7, with 8 bases that match TRBD1. The CDR3 is 13 amino acids. Trimming removed 3 bases from V and 5 bases from J; junction bases left unmatched: 3. Germline V lookup: CDR1 MNHEY, CDR2 SMNVEV (reference sequence). The CDR3 DNA sequence: TGTGCCAGCAGTTTGGACAGGGCCCACGAGCAGTACTTC. Encoded protein: CASSLDRAHEQYF.

The chain recombines TRBV4-3 with TRBJ1-6, with a tentative D call TRBD1 (5 bases). Germline V CDR1 and CDR2: LGHNA, YSLEER. The CDR3 runs to 20 residues. The V end was cut by 1 base, the J end by 0 bases, with 19 bases between. The CDR3 is CASSQVFGQGGLSYNSPLHF. The DNA for the CDR3 is TGCGCCAGCAGCCAAGTCTTTGGGCAGGGAGGCCTCTCCTATAATTCACCCCTCCACTTT.

Concerning this clone: Germline and junction disagree at one end, which may indicate a read error. The sample contains more than one DNA sequence encoding this CDR3. This chain links TRBV9 with TRBJ2-7, with D tentatively TRBD2 (5 bases). The germline gives CDR1 SGDLS, CDR2 YYNGEE. The CDR3 is 14 residues long. The CDR3 nucleotides read TGTGCCAGCAGCGTTAGCGCCTTCTCCTACGAGCAATACTTC. Amino acids: CASSVSAFSYEQYF.

The chain joins TRBV2 to TRBJ1-5; maybe TRBD1 (5 bases). The CDR3 covers 14 residues. Germline V gene sequence: CDR1 SNHLY, CDR2 FYNNEI. With 6 bases removed from V and 5 bases from J, the gap between germline ends came to 14 bases. CDR3 amino acids: CASSVRRGDQPQHF. The CDR3 DNA reads as TGTGCCAGCAGCGTCAGGCGGGGGGATCAGCCCCAGCATTTT.

The J gene is TRBJ1-2, the V gene TRBV30; tentative D call: TRBD1 (5 bases). Deletions cut 2 bases from V and 4 bases from J, with 14 bases between. The CDR3 extends over 14 amino acids. Germline V lookup: CDR1 GTSNPN, CDR2 SVGIG (reference sequence). The DNA of the CDR3 is TGTGCCTGGAGTCTACCCGACAGCCTCTATGGCTACACCTTC. Protein sequence: CAWSLPDSLYGYTF.

The chain recombines TRBV6-5 with TRBJ2-4; perhaps TRBD1 as D (5 bases). CDR1 is MNHEY and CDR2 is SVGAGI in the germline V gene. The V and J ends lost 4 bases and 0 bases respectively, with 13 bases between them. This CDR3 is 16 amino acids long. CDR3 residues: CASSSSTDLAKNIQYF. CDR3 sequence (DNA): TGTGCCAGCAGTTCCTCGACAGATCTAGCCAAAAACATTCAGTACTTC.

The J gene is TRBJ2-5, the V gene TRBV7-2; tentatively, D is TRBD1 (6 bases). The CDR3 contains 13 residues. Germline loops: CDR1 SGHTA, CDR2 FQGNSA. V was trimmed by 5 bases and J by 5 bases, leaving 12 bases between them. Written as DNA, the CDR3 is TGTGCCAGCAGCCCCGGACAGTGGGAGACCCAGTACTTC. Amino acids: CASSPGQWETQYF.

V usage is TRBV30 and J usage is TRBJ1-6; 12 nucleotides align to TRBD1. The CDR3 is made up of 18 amino acids. V trimming: 0 bases; J trimming: 7 bases; junction bases outside the gene matches: 10. From germline, CDR1 is GTSNPN and CDR2 SVGIG (reference sequence). CDR3 loop: CAWSVPRDRGRTNSPLHF. For the CDR3, the DNA is TGTGCCTGGAGTGTACCCCGGGACAGGGGGCGTACGAATTCACCCCTCCACTTT.

This clone was observed a handful of times. The rearrangement uses TRBV10-3 and TRBJ1-2; D may be TRBD1 (5 bases). This CDR3 is built from 10 residues. V was cut by 6 bases and J by 6 bases, with 5 bases left in between. Looked up from germline, CDR1 is ENHRY and CDR2 is SYGVKD. The CDR3 is CAIRTDGYTF. In DNA form, the CDR3 reads TGTGCCATCAGGACAGATGGCTACACCTTC.

The chain recombines TRBV15 with TRBJ1-2; D is possibly TRBD1 (5 bases). CDR1 and CDR2 (germline): LNHNV, YYDKDF (reference sequence). The ends were cut back, 11 bases at V and 2 bases at J, with 21 bases in the middle. The CDR3 length is 15 residues. CDR3 DNA: TGTGCCTCAGGGATTAAGGACGGCCCAAACTATGGCTACACCTTC. Translated: CASGIKDGPNYGYTF.